This TCR beta chain was captured by sequencing in a study of blood T cells in healthy people across ages. Notes on the study in general: The study could not conclusively compare naive and antigen-experienced cells, given its unsorted PBMCs.

The V gene lost 2 bases and the J gene lost 5 bases, with 3 bases spanning the gap. Germline assignment: CDR1 MRHNA and CDR2 SNTAGT. The CDR3 loop spans 12 amino acids. This clonotype was counted only a few times. Its antigen is not identified. Combining a sample-barcoded 5' primer with a J-beta primer mix, a second PCR ran for 7 to 11 cycles. TCRdb independently ran MiXCR on the 5' RACE reads; one entry per CDR3 protein. The sample lists some 1.7 million distinct CDR3 sequences, approximately 28% occurring once. The chain carries TRBV6-4 and TRBJ2-2, with no clear D. The receptor was derived from a woman aged 25 to 45 in good health. Sequencing was done on a sample of blood. CDR3 in DNA: TGTGCCAGCAGTGACCAAACCGGGGAGCTGTTTTTT. Its translation: CASSDQTGELFF.